The 7 T cell receptor beta chains reported below all come from one sample, sequenced in a study of blood T cell repertoires in COVID-19. TCRdb keeps only in-frame clones here, not all; method: immunoSEQ multiplex PCR. The sample includes 180,000 or so clones, 87% of them seen just once. The specimen sequenced was peripheral blood. The receptors were sampled from a woman aged 45-65 years with acute or convalescent COVID-19.

This chain uses TRBV9 with TRBJ1-5; 7 bases agree with TRBD1. The CDR3 contains 14 residues. Germline V gives CDR1 SGDLS, CDR2 YYNGEE. The ends lost 5 bases at V and 3 bases at J; junction bases unmatched: 5. Written as DNA, the CDR3 is TGTGCCAGCAGTACGGGGACAGACAATCAGCCCCAGCATTTT. This sequence encodes CASSTGTDNQPQHF.

This clone came up a few times. In DNA form, the CDR3 reads TGTGCCAGTTCCGGGGAAATCTCTGGGGCCAACGTCCTGACTTTC. Protein sequence: CASSGEISGANVLTF. The chain combines TRBV7-2 with TRBJ2-6; D perhaps matches TRBD2 (5 bases). V lost 9 bases, J lost 0 bases, and 12 bases lay in between. The germline gives CDR1 SGHTA, CDR2 FQGNSA. This CDR3 has 15 residues.

The chain employs TRBV4-1 and TRBJ1-5; a weak D match, TRBD1 (5 bases). V was shortened by 2 bases and J by 4 bases, with 12 bases between the two germline ends. Germline CDR1 reads MGHRA; CDR2 reads YSYEKL. The CDR3 extends over 15 amino acids. The chain's CDR3 is CASSQKGLENQPQHF. CDR3 bases: TGCGCCAGCAGCCAAAAGGGACTGGAAAATCAGCCCCAGCATTTT.

The chain joins TRBV6-6 to TRBJ1-1; 8 nucleotides agree with TRBD1. The germline V gene has CDR1 MNHNY and CDR2 SVGAGI (reference sequence). The CDR3 is made up of 14 amino acids. J lost 3 bases, V lost 7 bases, and 7 bases had no gene match. This CDR3 reads CASTLGQGYTEAFF. CDR3 nucleotides: TGTGCCAGCACCCTCGGACAGGGATACACTGAAGCTTTCTTT.

This chain links TRBV3-1 (or the pseudogene TRBV3-2) with TRBJ2-5; unclear D gene. CDR3 size: 12 residues. Per germline, CDR1 LGHDT and CDR2 YNNKEL (reference sequence). V was pared by 6 bases and J by 7 bases, with 12 bases between. CDR3 region: CASRKAAGTQYF. CDR3 nucleotides: TGTGCCAGCAGAAAAGCCGCTGGGACCCAGTACTTC.

This chain joins TRBV15 and TRBJ2-3; possibly TRBD1 for D (5 bases). The CDR3 consists of 16 residues. Trimming pared 0 bases from V and 6 bases from J, leaving 16 bases between. Germline V gives CDR1 LNHNV, CDR2 YYDKDF (reference sequence). CDR3 in DNA: TGTGCCACCAGCAGAGAGGGGCAGCTGATGGTGGATACGCAGTATTTT. It translates to CATSREGQLMVDTQYF.

The count of this clone is one. The chain is built from TRBV11-2 and TRBJ1-1; no reliable D call. CDR3 length: 12 residues. Per the germline V gene, CDR1 is SGHAT and CDR2 is FQNNGV. V was shortened by 1 base and J by 8 bases, with 8 bases between the two germline ends. CDR3 residues: CASSLGRLEAFF. The CDR3 DNA is TGTGCCAGCAGCTTAGGGCGGTTAGAAGCTTTCTTT.